This TCR beta chain was documented in a study of shared clonotypes between healthy human individuals. Study information: Ranging from 18 to 49 in age, donors were two women and a few men.

Method: immunoSEQ multiplex PCR; TCRdb's copy keeps in-frame clones and lacks some. The data contain about 490,000 clones, more than 65% of them singletons. The CDR3 loop spans 15 amino acids. Between the trimmed V and J ends, which lost 5 bases and 2 bases, there was a span of 16 bases. Germline CDR1 and CDR2: PRHDT and FYEKMQ (reference sequence). This sequence was found in a woman in her forties in good health. Some clones in this sample may be carry-over from other donors' samples. The chain links TRBV13 to TRBJ2-7, with unresolved D. Material for sequencing was PBMCs. The CDR3 sequence is CASSPSAANPYEQYF. The CDR3 region has the DNA TGTGCCAGCAGCCCCAGTGCGGCGAACCCCTACGAGCAGTACTTC.